This entry features one T cell receptor (beta chain) sequence. CDR1 and CDR2 from the germline V gene are KGHSH and LQKENI. Germline trimming cut 6 bases from V and 3 bases from J; bases unmatched to any gene: 9. This CDR3 spans 15 amino acids. This entry belongs to a study of blood T cell repertoires in COVID-19. Assay used: immunoSEQ multiplex PCR; TCRdb lists only in-frame clones, some missing. Among fewer than 350,000 clones listed, around 90% were seen once. This TCR derives from a woman younger than 35 with acute COVID-19. This chain connects TRBV18 to TRBJ2-7; 9 bases agree with TRBD2. Sequenced: PBMCs or T cells enriched from blood (not recorded which). The chain's CDR3 is CASSPTSGGGYEQYF. In DNA, the CDR3 is TGTGCCAGCTCGCCGACTAGCGGAGGTGGCTACGAGCAGTACTTC.